One T cell receptor beta chain is described in this entry. This clonotype was recorded a few times. Its recognized antigen is unknown. No quality values exist for individual bases; no much larger clone is one base distant. The time point label, read with the paper, signifies: around 45 days after influenza vaccine administration. This sample is part of a study of response to subunit inactivated influenza vaccine (dated by TCRdb to 2016 to 2019). Notes on the research overall: Deep quantitative profiling of the T cell receptor repertoire was used in the study to follow responses to a trivalent subunit inactivated influenza vaccine. General findings and caveats noted by the study authors: The authors suggested that each seasonal influenza vaccination may recruit only a limited number of new T cells.

Receptor amplification or capture employed RT-PCR. TCRdb names Illumina HiSeq 2500 as the instrument used. TCRdb trimmed public reads at Q25 via fastp, called clones via MiXCR and kept in-frame beta chains. Under each unique CDR3 protein, matching rows form one entry showing the most common genes and DNA. For this sample the table gives over 400,000 distinct CDR3 sequences, of which 10% to 15% were detected only once. The ten largest clones add up to around 13% of the sample. The germline V gene (reference sequence) specifies DFQATT as CDR1 and SNEGSKA as CDR2. Spanning cysteine to phenylalanine, the CDR3 consists of 14 amino acids. Only the CDR3 part of the read is kept: 42 bases, read in frame from the first base. V and J lose 0 bases and 2 bases, and a span of 8 bases separates them.

The source material was PBMCs from blood, sampled 45 days after vaccination. This TCR was sampled from a man aged 50 to 59 who received an inactivated influenza vaccine. Donor details come from another sample of the same person, matched by shared clones. The sequence links TRBV20-1 to TRBJ1-3, and TRBD1 may be the D gene, going by 5 matching bases. The sequenced DNA: TGCAGTGCTAGAGAAGGGGCGCCTGGAAACACCATATATTTT. It codes for CSAREGAPGNTIYF.